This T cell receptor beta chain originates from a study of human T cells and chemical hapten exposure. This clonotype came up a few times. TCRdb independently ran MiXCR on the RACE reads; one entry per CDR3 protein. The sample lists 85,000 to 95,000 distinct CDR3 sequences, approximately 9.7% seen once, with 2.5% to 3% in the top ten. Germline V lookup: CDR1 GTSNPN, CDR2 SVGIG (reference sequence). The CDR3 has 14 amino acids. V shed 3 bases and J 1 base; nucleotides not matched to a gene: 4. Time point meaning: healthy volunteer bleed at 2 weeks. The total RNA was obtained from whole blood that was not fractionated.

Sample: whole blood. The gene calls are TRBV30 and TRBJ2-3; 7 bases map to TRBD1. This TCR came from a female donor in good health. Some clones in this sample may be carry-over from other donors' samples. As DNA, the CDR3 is TGTGCCTGGAGGACAGGGTTGGGCACAGATACGCAGTATTTT. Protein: CAWRTGLGTDTQYF.